These 17 T cell receptor beta chains originate from one sample sequenced in a study of T cell responses to AZD1222 COVID-19 vaccine. Profiling relied on immunoSEQ multiplex PCR, and the TCRdb table lists in-frame clones only, not all of them. The sample holds 30,000 to 35,000 clones, 75% to 90% seen once. Sequencing used peripheral blood, obtained on day 0 of AZD1222 vaccination. The receptors were gathered from an adult in good health.

The V and J genes are TRBV9 and TRBJ2-5; 8 positions match TRBD2. J lost 1 base, V lost 6 bases, and 8 bases had no gene match. The germline gives CDR1 SGDLS, CDR2 YYNGEE. This CDR3 has 15 amino acids. This CDR3 reads CASTRGGLSQETQYF. CDR3 DNA sequence: TGTGCCAGCACCCGGGGGGGCCTATCCCAAGAGACCCAGTACTTC.

In this sample, this clone is medium-sized. The gene calls are TRBV2 and TRBJ2-3, with 8 bases identical to TRBD2. CDR3 size: 13 residues. Trimming removed 7 bases from V and 3 bases from J; junction bases left unmatched: 3. Germline V gene lookup returns CDR1 SNHLY and CDR2 FYNNEI. The CDR3 reads CASTTSGTDTQYF. For the CDR3, the DNA is TGTGCCAGCACAACTAGCGGTACAGATACGCAGTATTTT.

The chain is built from TRBV5-1 and TRBJ1-2; the D gene is possibly TRBD1 (6 bases). Trimming left V 7 bases short and J 5 bases short, with 12 bases between. The CDR3 is 12 amino acids. Germline lookup yields CDR1 SGHRS and CDR2 YFSETQ. Here the CDR3 reads CASGQMNYGYTF. The DNA for the CDR3 is TGCGCCAGCGGACAGATGAATTATGGCTACACCTTC.

This clone appeared a single time. The chain carries TRBV5-1 and TRBJ1-1, with D perhaps matching TRBD1 (6 bases). The germline gives CDR1 SGHRS, CDR2 YFSETQ. V lost 1 base, J lost 0 bases, and 13 bases lay in between. There are 16 residues in the CDR3. Written as DNA, the CDR3 is TGCGCCAGCAGCTTGAGGGGGGGTTCGGTGAACACTGAAGCTTTCTTT. This gives the protein CASSLRGGSVNTEAFF. Combining the CDR3 with reference TRBV5-1 and TRBJ1-1 gives the whole variable domain KAGVTQTPRYLIKTRGQQVTLSCSPISGHRSVSWYQQTPGQGLQFLFEYFSETQRNKGNFPGRFSGRQFSNSRSEMNVSTLELGDSALYLCASSLRGGSVNTEAFFGQGTRLTVV.

The V and J genes are TRBV6-5 and TRBJ1-2; possible D gene TRBD1, 5 bases. Germline CDR1 reads MNHEY; CDR2 reads SVGAGI. V lost 5 bases, J lost 3 bases, and 13 bases lay in between. The CDR3 contains 14 residues. CDR3 amino acids: CASSPQAGDYGYTF. DNA for the CDR3: TGTGCCAGCAGTCCCCAGGCGGGGGACTATGGCTACACCTTC.

The chain has TRBV5-1 and TRBJ2-5, with 12 bases aligning to TRBD2. Germline-derived CDR1 and CDR2 are SGHRS and YFSETQ. CDR3 length equals 14 residues. V shed 5 bases and J 4 bases; nucleotides not matched to a gene: 3. CDR3 sequence (DNA): TGCGCCAGCAGACCGGGACTAGCGGGAGAGACCCAGTACTTC. Its translation is CASRPGLAGETQYF.

The rearrangement links TRBV10-1 to TRBJ1-5; a weak D match, TRBD1 (6 bases). V lost 5 bases to trimming and J lost 5 bases, with 10 bases between them. The CDR3 consists of 13 residues. CDR1 is WNHNN, CDR2 SYGVQD, per germline (reference sequence). CDR3: CASSQGLDQPQHF. Here the CDR3 DNA reads TGCGCCAGCAGTCAGGGGCTGGATCAGCCCCAGCATTTT.

This clone was observed once. V gene TRBV21-1 combines with J gene TRBJ1-6; the table's D call, TRBD1, was not checked against the DNA. TRBV21-1 is deemed a pseudogene. CDR3 length equals 14 residues. CDR3 loop: CASSKDRDNSPLHF. DNA of the CDR3: TGTGCCAGCAGCAAAGACAGGGATAATTCACCCCTCCACTTT.

The sample holds one count of this clone. The V and J genes are TRBV7-3 and TRBJ2-1; D is perhaps TRBD1 or TRBD2 (6 bases each). The CDR3 is 15 amino acids. The germline V and J ends were trimmed by 5 bases and 7 bases, with 18 bases remaining between them. The germline V gene has CDR1 SGHTA and CDR2 FQGTGA. CDR3 sequence (DNA): TGTGCCAGCAGCCTAGAGGGGGGCCGTTCGAATGAGCAGTTCTTC. Its translation: CASSLEGGRSNEQFF.

The V and J genes are TRBV6-1 and TRBJ1-1; D is ambiguous. The CDR3 sequence is 13 residues long. Looked up from germline, CDR1 is MNHNS and CDR2 is SASEGT. V lost 3 bases and J 8 bases, leaving 13 bases between the germline ends. For the CDR3, the DNA is TGTGCCAGCAGTGACAGGCTACCTTCAGAAGCTTTCTTT. It is translated as CASSDRLPSEAFF.

CDR3 coding DNA: TGTGCCTGGGGTCCCCGGACGGAATACAATGAGCAGTTCTTC. The encoded protein is CAWGPRTEYNEQFF. The V and J genes are TRBV30 and TRBJ2-1; no definite D call. This CDR3 contains 14 residues. Deletions cut 5 bases from V and 4 bases from J, with 15 bases between. The germline V gene has CDR1 GTSNPN and CDR2 SVGIG (reference sequence).

The chain is built from TRBV21-1 and TRBJ2-1; TRBD2 reflects the table's D call only, with no check against the DNA. TRBV21-1 is a pseudogene locus. This CDR3 contains 18 residues. CDR3 protein: CASSKPPGLAGGFYEQFF. CDR3 sequence (DNA): TGTGCCAGCAGCAAACCCCCGGGGTTAGCGGGAGGGTTCTATGAGCAGTTCTTC.

This clone was counted a single time. CDR3 region: CTSSQGDRGGRELFF. The DNA for the CDR3 is TGCACCAGCAGCCAAGGGGATAGGGGGGGCCGGGAGCTGTTTTTT. This chain joins TRBV1 and TRBJ2-2; the table gives TRBD2 as D, unverified against the DNA. TRBV1 has pseudogene status. CDR3 length: 15 residues.

This chain joins TRBV6-2 or TRBV6-3 and TRBJ1-2, with no clear D. The CDR3 loop spans 12 amino acids. Germline lookup yields CDR1 MNHEY and CDR2 SVGEGT. The V end was cut by 6 bases, the J end by 4 bases, with 9 bases between. CDR3 loop: CASSPKIYGYTF. CDR3 nucleotides: TGTGCCAGCAGCCCCAAAATCTATGGCTACACCTTC.

The rearrangement uses TRBV11-2 and TRBJ2-3; TRBD1 matches 7 bases. Unmatched junction bases numbered 12, after V lost 4 bases and J lost 2 bases. Germline CDR1 SGHAT, CDR2 FQNNGV. This CDR3 is built from 17 residues. The CDR3 nucleotides read TGTGCCAGCAGCTACATTCTAAGACAGGGAATCACAGATACGCAGTATTTT. Translated: CASSYILRQGITDTQYF. The full variable domain, with the rest looked up from reference TRBV11-2 and TRBJ2-3, is EAGVAQSPRYKIIEKRQSVAFWCNPISGHATLYWYQQILGQGPKLLIQFQNNGVVDDSQLPKDRFSAERLKGVDSTLKIQPAKLEDSAVYLCASSYILRQGITDTQYFGPGTRLTVL.

The chain is built from TRBV19 and TRBJ1-5; 10 bases map to TRBD1. CDR1 is LNHDA, CDR2 SQIVND, per germline (reference sequence). This CDR3 comprises 16 residues. Trimming removed 3 bases from V and 7 bases from J; junction bases left unmatched: 9. The CDR3 DNA is TGTGCCAGTAGTATCCCCGAGACAGGGGGCGGACAGCCCCAGCATTTT. Translated, it gives CASSIPETGGGQPQHF.

The J gene is TRBJ2-3, the V gene TRBV19, with 12 bases that match TRBD2. Germline CDR1 is LNHDA and CDR2 is SQIVND (reference sequence). This CDR3 contains 17 residues. After removal of 6 bases from V and 0 bases from J, the junction contained 7 bases not matched to a gene. Here the CDR3 reads CASRVGLAGLSTDTQYF. The CDR3 DNA is TGTGCCAGTAGAGTGGGACTAGCGGGTCTTAGCACAGATACGCAGTATTTT. The whole variable domain, filled in from reference TRBV19 and TRBJ2-3, reads DGGITQSPKYLFRKEGQNVTLSCEQNLNHDAMYWYRQDPGQGLRLIYYSQIVNDFQKGDIAEGYSVSREKKESFPLTVTSAQKNPTAFYLCASRVGLAGLSTDTQYFGPGTRLTVL.